This T cell receptor beta chain appears in the sequencing data of a study of shared clonotypes between healthy human individuals. Points from the study as a whole: The generation probabilities recorded for non-shared clonotypes fell below those of clonotypes shared by all four donors.

The input for sorted-subset replicate PCRs was about 200 ng DNA, 25,000 to 30,000 T cell genomes. Assay: immunoSEQ multiplex PCR; the TCRdb copy retains only in-frame clones and omits some. The sample contains about 230,000 clones, over 60% of which appear only once. This CDR3 has 17 residues. Trimming took 4 bases from V and 0 from J, leaving 19 bases between them. Germline CDR1 and CDR2: GTSNPN and SVGIG (reference sequence). Concerning this clone itself: Its antigen remains unknown.

The gene calls are TRBV30 and TRBJ1-3; D not resolved. This TCR was sampled from a young man in good health. What was sequenced was memory CD4+ T cells sorted from blood. Subset denoted: CD45RA-negative fraction. CDR3 loop: CAWNPKGTANSGNTIYF. The CDR3 nucleotides read TGTGCCTGGAACCCAAAGGGCACGGCGAACTCTGGAAACACCATATATTTT.